The 22 T cell receptor beta chains reported below all come from one sample, sequenced in a study of molecular identifiers for immune sequencing clone quantification. TCRdb re-analysed the PCR reads in MiXCR, keeping a single row per CDR3 protein. The sample records around 100,000 distinct CDR3 sequences, around a third being singletons. What was sequenced was naive CD8+ T cells from blood, with Jurkat cell RNA spiked in. Subset described: FACS-sorted CD8+CD4-CCR7+CD45RA+ naive T cells. The receptor set was obtained from a human donor in good health. Some libraries in this study had Jurkat cell RNA spiked in.

This clonotype has only a few counts. J is TRBJ2-5 and V is TRBV20-1; D gene ambiguous. The germline V gene encodes CDR1 DFQATT and CDR2 SNEGSKA (reference sequence). This CDR3 contains 12 residues. The V end was cut by 4 bases, the J end by 4 bases, with 10 bases between. This chain's CDR3 is CSANVLRETQYF. CDR3 sequence (DNA): TGCAGTGCTAATGTTTTGCGAGAGACCCAGTACTTC.

This clonotype occurred many times. The chain carries TRBV7-9 and TRBJ1-4; D might be TRBD1 (5 bases). The germline V gene encodes CDR1 SEHNR and CDR2 FQNEAQ (reference sequence). Between the trimmed V and J ends, which lost 5 bases and 14 bases, there was a span of 15 bases. This CDR3 comprises 12 residues. The CDR3 DNA is TGTGCCAGCAGCGAGGGACGGCCAGAGCTGTTTTTT. Protein product: CASSEGRPELFF.

This clonotype showed up just once. A much more abundant neighbour one base away suggests this may be a read error. The CDR3 carries no conserved terminal phenylalanine or tryptophan, so it likely arises from a read error. The chain carries TRBV29-1 and TRBJ1-4; D not certain. The J call may be mistaken, given a closer DNA end match to TRBJ2-2. The CDR3 totals 12 residues. CDR1 is SQVTM, CDR2 ANQGSEA, per germline. In nucleotides, the CDR3 is TGCAGCGTTGAATGTGAGACAGGGGAGCTGTTTTTA. The encoded protein is CSVECETGELFL.

This clonotype was picked up many times. V usage is TRBV7-9 and J usage is TRBJ2-5; a possible D gene is TRBD1 (5 bases). In germline, CDR1 is SEHNR, CDR2 FQNEAQ (reference sequence). The CDR3 runs 14 residues. Trimming took 5 bases from V and 0 from J, leaving 10 bases between them. CDR3 sequence: CASSANRNQETQYF. DNA of the CDR3: TGTGCCAGCAGCGCCAACAGGAACCAAGAGACCCAGTACTTC.

A remark on this clonotype: One end of the junction fails to match germline, which may point to a read error. The chain recombines TRBV6-2 or TRBV6-3 with TRBJ2-7, with no clear D. Germline V gives CDR1 MNHEY, CDR2 SVGEGT. The CDR3 consists of 13 residues. The CDR3 DNA is TGTGCCACCAGTTACGTTGGACCCTACGAGCAGTACTTC. Translated: CATSYVGPYEQYF.

Remarks on this clonotype: Possible read error: a much larger clone is one base away. The chain is built from TRBV7-2 and TRBJ2-1, with TRBD2 matching over 9 bases. V shed 5 bases and J 4 bases; nucleotides not matched to a gene: 6. Germline-derived CDR1 and CDR2 are SGHTA and FQGNSA. The CDR3 runs to 15 residues. CDR3 DNA sequence: TGTGCCAGCAGCCATACTAGCGGGCCTTACAATGAGCAGTTCTTC. Amino acids: CASSHTSGPYNEQFF.

The chain has TRBV7-9 and TRBJ1-6; no clear D gene. V was trimmed by 1 base and J by 1 base, leaving 5 bases between them. Germline V gives CDR1 SEHNR, CDR2 FQNEAQ (reference sequence). The CDR3 has 15 residues. For the CDR3, the DNA is TGTGCCAGCAGCTTAGGAGGGTCCTATAATTCACCCCTCCACTTT. It is translated as CASSLGGSYNSPLHF.

V usage is TRBV7-9 and J usage is TRBJ1-5, with D unclear. CDR3 length equals 17 residues. Germline values: CDR1 SEHNR, CDR2 FQNEAQ (reference sequence). V lost 4 bases and J lost 0, with 16 bases in between. CDR3 protein: CASSSTVSPYSNQPQHF. Here the CDR3 DNA reads TGTGCCAGCAGCTCAACAGTATCCCCGTATAGCAATCAGCCCCAGCATTTT.

This clonotype was seen only once. The J gene is TRBJ2-7, the V gene TRBV20-1; 10 nucleotides line up with TRBD2. This CDR3 contains 13 residues. V trimming: 6 bases; J trimming: 6 bases; junction bases outside the gene matches: 8. CDR1 is DFQATT, CDR2 SNEGSKA, per germline (reference sequence). CDR3 residues: CSAMASGSCEQYF. The CDR3 nucleotides read TGCAGTGCAATGGCTAGCGGGAGCTGCGAGCAGTACTTC.

This clonotype showed up just a few times. The chain couples TRBV28 to TRBJ2-7, with 8 bases identical to TRBD1. Trimming took 2 bases from V and 0 from J; bases not matched to a gene: 9. Germline V CDR1 and CDR2: MDHEN, SYDVKM. CDR3 length: 17 amino acids. The CDR3 coding sequence is TGTGCCAGCAGTTTACCCCCGGGACAGGAACTCTCCTACGAGCAGTACTTC. Protein: CASSLPPGQELSYEQYF.

This clonotype occurred a few times. The V call is TRBV6-2 or TRBV6-3, the J call TRBJ2-3; D remains unclear. In germline, CDR1 is MNHEY, CDR2 SVGEGT. The CDR3 extends over 12 amino acids. Trimming took off 5 bases at V and 3 bases at J, with 6 bases between the two ends. CDR3 amino acids: CASSRRTDTQYF. For the CDR3, the DNA is TGTGCCAGCAGTCGCCGTACAGATACGCAGTATTTT.

Many counts were recorded for this clonotype. The chain couples TRBV28 to TRBJ2-7; D is unresolved. V was trimmed by 3 bases and J by 4 bases, leaving 7 bases between them. The CDR3 sequence is 12 residues long. Germline V gene sequence: CDR1 MDHEN, CDR2 SYDVKM. Here the CDR3 reads CASSLAAYEQYF. In DNA form, the CDR3 reads TGTGCCAGCAGTTTGGCGGCGTACGAGCAGTACTTC.

This chain links TRBV4-2 with TRBJ2-2; 11 bases map to TRBD1. V lost 4 bases, J lost 2 bases, and 3 bases stayed unmatched. The germline V gene has CDR1 LGHNA and CDR2 YNFKEQ. CDR3 length: 16 amino acids. DNA of the CDR3: TGTGCCAGCAGCCTAGGGACAGGGGGTAACACCGGGGAGCTGTTTTTT. As protein: CASSLGTGGNTGELFF.

Of note for this clonotype: A clone one base away is much larger, so this may be a read error. The chain is built from TRBV13 and TRBJ2-3, with D uncertain. Looked up from germline, CDR1 is PRHDT and CDR2 is FYEKMQ (reference sequence). Trimming shortened V by 6 bases and J by 1 base, and 20 bases separated the two germline ends. The CDR3 totals 17 residues. CDR3 nucleotides: TGTGCCAGCAGTTCGGGCCGCTCCGGAAGACGCACAGATACGCAGTATTTT. This translates into CASSSGRSGRRTDTQYF.

Concerning this clonotype: The junction departs from germline at one end; a sequencing error may be responsible. The DNA for the CDR3 is TGTGCCAGCAGCCACGGCCCGGAGAACTCTGAAGCTTTCTTT. Residues: CASSHGPENSEAFF. This chain links TRBV12-3 or TRBV12-4 with TRBJ1-1, with D unresolved. The CDR3 runs 14 residues.

In regard to this clonotype: A much larger clone differs by one base, so this may be a read error. V and J are TRBV5-1 and TRBJ2-3, with a weak D call TRBD1 (5 bases). Germline loops: CDR1 SGHRS, CDR2 YFSETQ. There are 14 residues in the CDR3. V lost 3 bases, J lost 2 bases, and 10 bases lay in between. CDR3 protein: CASSYDSFTDTQYF. The CDR3 coding sequence is TGCGCCAGCAGCTATGACAGCTTCACAGATACGCAGTATTTT. Complete variable domain (other parts from reference TRBV5-1 and TRBJ2-3): KAGVTQTPRYLIKTRGQQVTLSCSPISGHRSVSWYQQTPGQGLQFLFEYFSETQRNKGNFPGRFSGRQFSNSRSEMNVSTLELGDSALYLCASSYDSFTDTQYFGPGTRLTVL.

The chain couples TRBV6-5 to TRBJ1-1, with D unclear. Germline CDR1 and CDR2: MNHEY and SVGAGI. Trimming cost V 0 bases and J 3 bases, with 11 bases left between them. This CDR3 is 15 amino acids long. The CDR3 region is CASSYSLRQDTEAFF. CDR3 nucleotide sequence: TGTGCCAGCAGTTACTCGCTACGCCAAGACACTGAAGCTTTCTTT.

This clonotype has just a few counts. This chain connects TRBV6-2 or TRBV6-3 to TRBJ2-7, with D possibly being TRBD1 or TRBD2 (5 bases each). V lost 4 bases and J lost 4, with 17 bases in between. This CDR3 spans 15 amino acids. From germline, CDR1 is MNHEY and CDR2 SVGEGT. CDR3 nucleotide sequence: TGTGCCAGCAGTTCCTCGTCTGGGGGTCAGTACGAGCAGTACTTC. Translation: CASSSSSGGQYEQYF.

The gene calls are TRBV5-4 and TRBJ2-3, with 11 positions matching TRBD2. The CDR3 covers 16 residues. J gave up 0 bases and V 4 bases, and 4 bases lay outside the gene matches. From germline, CDR1 is SGHNT and CDR2 YYREEE (reference sequence). The CDR3 nucleotides read TGTGCCAGCAGCGGAGGGACTAGCGGAAGCACAGATACGCAGTATTTT. Amino acids: CASSGGTSGSTDTQYF.

On this clonotype itself: A much larger clone differs by one base, so this may be a read error. A read error is likely, as this CDR3 ends without the conserved phenylalanine or tryptophan. This chain links TRBV7-2 with TRBJ1-4; D call uncertain. V lost 3 bases and J lost 4, with 9 bases in between. The CDR3 totals 14 residues. CDR1 is SGHTA, CDR2 FQGNSA, per germline. The CDR3 DNA is TGTGCCAGCAGCTTCCGCGGATTTAATGAAAAACTGTTTCTT. Protein: CASSFRGFNEKLFL.

In its sample, this clonotype was seen a few times. CDR3 sequence reads: CASSLTSGTRYEQYF. The CDR3 DNA follows: TGCGCCAGCAGCCTGACCTCCGGGACTAGATACGAGCAGTACTTC. The chain recombines TRBV4-1 with TRBJ2-7; 8 bases align to TRBD2. The CDR3 covers 15 residues. V shed 4 bases, J shed 4 bases, and the junction held 9 bases outside the gene matches. Germline CDR1 reads MGHRA; CDR2 reads YSYEKL.

The genes are TRBV20-1 and TRBJ2-7, with D possibly matching TRBD2 (6 bases). Germline lookup yields CDR1 DFQATT and CDR2 SNEGSKA (reference sequence). The V and J ends lost 6 bases and 0 bases respectively, with 12 bases between them. This CDR3 has 13 amino acids. In DNA form, the CDR3 reads TGCAGTGCCCACTCGACTAGCTCCTACGAGCAGTACTTC. This translates into CSAHSTSSYEQYF.